A selection of T cell receptor beta chains follows, all from one sample in a study of shared clonotypes between healthy human individuals. The protocol was immunoSEQ multiplex PCR, while the TCRdb copy is restricted to in-frame clones and leaves out a portion. The sample carries around 1.9 million clones, 90% to 95% recorded once. Sequenced material: naive CD8+ T cells from PBMCs. The receptors were gathered from a man between 18 and 35 years old in good health. Some clones in this sample may be carry-over from other donors' samples. CDR3s include the opening cysteine and the closing phenylalanine or tryptophan. Each record gives: V gene, J gene, CDR3 protein.

V: TRBV5-6; J: TRBJ2-7; CDR3: CASSTGTSGRAYEQYF
V: TRBV7-9; J: TRBJ1-2; CDR3: CASSPGDGYYGYTF
V: TRBV13; J: TRBJ2-7; CDR3: CASSLTTSGGYEQYF
V: TRBV28; J: TRBJ2-5; CDR3: CASGDREQQETQYF
V: TRBV25-1; J: TRBJ2-5; CDR3: CASSVRRRDAQETQYF
V: TRBV6-5; J: TRBJ2-7; CDR3: CASSSLAGGYEQYF
V: TRBV9; J: TRBJ2-1; CDR3: CASSPGLTVNEQFF
V: TRBV19; J: TRBJ1-2; CDR3: CASMGRKTDTPENYGYTF
V: TRBV4-1; J: TRBJ2-3; CDR3: CASSQSGRGADTQYF
V: TRBV28; J: TRBJ2-2; CDR3: CASRRQGIGELFF
V: TRBV27; J: TRBJ2-5; CDR3: CASSPFQGASQETQYF
V: TRBV19; J: TRBJ2-2; CDR3: CASSGTGSTGELFF
V: TRBV7-9; J: TRBJ2-3; CDR3: CASSFRLAVFLTDTQYF